This T cell receptor (beta chain) was retrieved from a study of PD-1 blockade in classical Hodgkin lymphoma. Study-level information: With a 2-week interval, patients received intravenous nivolumab at 3 mg/kg.

The CDR3 loop spans 15 amino acids. V lost 5 bases to trimming and J lost 2 bases; unmatched junction nucleotides: 3. The V gene's germline CDR1 is LNHDA and CDR2 SQIVND (reference sequence). With no exception, relapse followed autologous stem cell transplantation in all patients, and brentuximab vedotin exposure varied. Only in-frame clones appear in the TCRdb table, and some are missing; sequencing was by immunoSEQ multiplex PCR. The sample consists of about 40,000 clones, around 88% of them appearing once. Study conclusions and caveats: By C4D1, CD4+ diversity increased significantly, especially in complete responders. Relapsed/refractory patients reportedly had lower baseline diversity than newly diagnosed patients. Partial responders and progressors had significantly lower baseline TCR diversity.

Remarks on this clone: Its antigen is unknown.

The sequence was obtained from a human donor with classical Hodgkin lymphoma. The sequences come from peripheral blood mononuclear cells (PBMCs), collected before the second cycle of nivolumab. The chain has TRBV19 and TRBJ2-6; 7 bases are a match to TRBD1. CDR3 amino acids: CASSWDSAGANVLTF. The CDR3 bases are TGTGCCAGTAGTTGGGACAGTGCTGGGGCCAACGTCCTGACTTTC.